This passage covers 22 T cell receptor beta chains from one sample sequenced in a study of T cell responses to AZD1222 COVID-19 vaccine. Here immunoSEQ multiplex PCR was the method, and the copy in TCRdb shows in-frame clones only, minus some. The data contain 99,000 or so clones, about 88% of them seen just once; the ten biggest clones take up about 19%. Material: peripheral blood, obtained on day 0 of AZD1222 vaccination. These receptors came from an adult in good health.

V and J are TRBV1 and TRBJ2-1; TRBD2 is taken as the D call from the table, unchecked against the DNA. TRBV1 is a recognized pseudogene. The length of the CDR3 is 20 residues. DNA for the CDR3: TGCACCAGCAGCCAAGAACCGGGACTACCAGACCTGGGTTCCTACAATGAGCAGTTCTTC. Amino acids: CTSSQEPGLPDLGSYNEQFF.

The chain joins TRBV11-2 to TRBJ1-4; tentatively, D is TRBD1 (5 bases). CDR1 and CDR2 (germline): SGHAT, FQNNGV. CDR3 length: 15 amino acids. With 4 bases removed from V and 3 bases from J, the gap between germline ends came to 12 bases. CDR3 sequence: CASSSTGVANEKLFF. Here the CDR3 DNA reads TGTGCCAGCAGCTCCACGGGGGTGGCTAATGAAAAACTGTTTTTT.

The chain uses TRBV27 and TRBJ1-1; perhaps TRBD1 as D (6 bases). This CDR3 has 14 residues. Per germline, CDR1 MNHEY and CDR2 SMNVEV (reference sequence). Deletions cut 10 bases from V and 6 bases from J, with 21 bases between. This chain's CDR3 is CATHQRGGGPEAFF. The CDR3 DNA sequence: TGTGCCACCCACCAACGGGGAGGGGGGCCTGAAGCTTTCTTT.

CDR3 loop: CASSYTGQGNTEAFF. CDR3 sequence (DNA): TGTGCCAGCAGTTACACGGGACAGGGGAACACTGAAGCTTTCTTT. J is TRBJ1-1 and V is TRBV6-5; 9 nucleotides match TRBD1. Losses at the gene ends were 2 bases for V and 1 base for J; bases not matched to a gene: 2. The CDR3 is made up of 15 amino acids. The germline V gene has CDR1 MNHEY and CDR2 SVGAGI.

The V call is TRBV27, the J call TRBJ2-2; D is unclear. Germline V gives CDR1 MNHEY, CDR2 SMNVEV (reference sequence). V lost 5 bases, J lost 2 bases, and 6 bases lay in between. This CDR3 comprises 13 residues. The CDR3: CASSRYNTGELFF. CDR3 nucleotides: TGTGCCAGCAGTCGTTACAACACCGGGGAGCTGTTTTTT.

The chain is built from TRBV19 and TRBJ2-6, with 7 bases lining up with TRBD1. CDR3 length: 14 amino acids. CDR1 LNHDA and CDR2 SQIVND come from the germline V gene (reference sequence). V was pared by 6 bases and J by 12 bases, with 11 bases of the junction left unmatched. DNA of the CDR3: TGTGCCAGTAGCCGGGACAGCGCCGTGGTCGTCCTGACTTTC. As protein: CASSRDSAVVVLTF.

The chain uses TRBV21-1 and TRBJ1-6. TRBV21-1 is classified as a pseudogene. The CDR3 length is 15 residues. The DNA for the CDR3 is TGTGCCAGCAGCAAGGAACGCGGACGAAATTCACCCCTCCACTTT. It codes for CASSKERGRNSPLHF.

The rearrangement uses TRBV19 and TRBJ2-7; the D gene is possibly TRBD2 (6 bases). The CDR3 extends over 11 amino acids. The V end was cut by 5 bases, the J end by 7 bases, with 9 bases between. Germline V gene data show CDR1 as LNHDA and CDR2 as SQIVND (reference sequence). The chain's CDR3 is CASSVGREQYF. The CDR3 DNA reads TGTGCCAGTAGTGTCGGGAGAGAGCAGTACTTC.

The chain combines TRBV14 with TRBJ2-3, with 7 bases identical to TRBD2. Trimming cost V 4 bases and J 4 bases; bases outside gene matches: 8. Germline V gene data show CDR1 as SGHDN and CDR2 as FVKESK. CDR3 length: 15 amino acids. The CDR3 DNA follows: TGTGCCAGCAGCCTCACTAGTGGGGGGGCAGATACGCAGTATTTT. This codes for CASSLTSGGADTQYF.

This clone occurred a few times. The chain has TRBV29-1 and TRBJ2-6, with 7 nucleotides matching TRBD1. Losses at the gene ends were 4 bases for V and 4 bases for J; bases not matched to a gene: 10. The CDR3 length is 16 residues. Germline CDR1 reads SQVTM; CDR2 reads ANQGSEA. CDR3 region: CSVVLRGGIGANVLTF. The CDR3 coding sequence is TGCAGCGTTGTTCTAAGAGGGGGCATAGGGGCCAACGTCCTGACTTTC.

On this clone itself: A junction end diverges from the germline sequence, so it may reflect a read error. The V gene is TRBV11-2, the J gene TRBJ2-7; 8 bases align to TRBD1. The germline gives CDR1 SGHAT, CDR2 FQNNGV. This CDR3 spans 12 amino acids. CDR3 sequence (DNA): TGTGCCAGCAGCTTAGATCGACAGGGGAGTCACTTC. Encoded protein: CASSLDRQGSHF.

This CDR3 is CASTRDYYEQYF. The CDR3 nucleotides are TGTGCCAGCACCAGGGACTACTACGAGCAGTACTTC. This rearrangement joins TRBV6-5 to TRBJ2-7, with 7 positions matching TRBD2. Germline lookup yields CDR1 MNHEY and CDR2 SVGAGI. The CDR3 spans 12 residues. Losses at the gene ends were 7 bases for V and 3 bases for J; bases not matched to a gene: 3.

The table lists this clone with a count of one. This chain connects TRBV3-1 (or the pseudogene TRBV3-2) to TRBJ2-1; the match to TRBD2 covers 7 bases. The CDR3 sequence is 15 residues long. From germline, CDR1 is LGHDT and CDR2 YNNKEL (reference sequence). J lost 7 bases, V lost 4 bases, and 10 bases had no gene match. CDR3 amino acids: CASSRPVGGSNEQFF. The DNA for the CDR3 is TGTGCCAGCAGCCGCCCCGTGGGGGGGAGTAATGAGCAGTTCTTC.

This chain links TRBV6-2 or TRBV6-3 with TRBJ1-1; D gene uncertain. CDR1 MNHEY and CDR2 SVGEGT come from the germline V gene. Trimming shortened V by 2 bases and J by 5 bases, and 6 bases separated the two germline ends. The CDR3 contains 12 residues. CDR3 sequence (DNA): TGTGCCAGCAGTTACCTAGGAACTGAAGCTTTCTTT. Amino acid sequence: CASSYLGTEAFF.

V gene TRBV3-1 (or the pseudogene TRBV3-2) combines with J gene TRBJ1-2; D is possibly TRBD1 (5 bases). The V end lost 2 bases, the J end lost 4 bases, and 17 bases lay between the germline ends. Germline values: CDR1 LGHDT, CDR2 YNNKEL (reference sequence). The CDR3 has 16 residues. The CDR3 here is CASSQSTPGDGYGYTF. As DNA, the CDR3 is TGTGCCAGCAGCCAATCAACTCCGGGGGACGGCTATGGCTACACCTTC.

In DNA, the CDR3 is TGTGCCATCAGCAATCTAGCGGGCTCCTACAATGAGCAGTTCTTC. This encodes CAISNLAGSYNEQFF. The chain combines TRBV10-3 with TRBJ2-1; 8 bases agree with TRBD2. The germline CDR1 and CDR2 sequences are ENHRY and SYGVKD. The CDR3 loop spans 15 amino acids. Germline trimming cut 6 bases from V and 0 bases from J; bases unmatched to any gene: 4.

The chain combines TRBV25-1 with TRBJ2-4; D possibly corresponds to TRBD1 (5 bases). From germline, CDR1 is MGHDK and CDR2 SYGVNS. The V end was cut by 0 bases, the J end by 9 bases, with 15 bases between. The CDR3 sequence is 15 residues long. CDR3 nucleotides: TGTGCCAGCAGTGAATACGGCAGGGTACACGGCATTCAGTACTTC. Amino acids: CASSEYGRVHGIQYF.

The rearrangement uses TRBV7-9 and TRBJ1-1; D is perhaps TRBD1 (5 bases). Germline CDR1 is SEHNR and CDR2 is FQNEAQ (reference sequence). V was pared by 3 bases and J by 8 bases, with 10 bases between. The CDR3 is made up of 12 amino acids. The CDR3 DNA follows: TGTGCCAGCAGCTTCACGACAGCAGAAGCTTTCTTT. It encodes CASSFTTAEAFF. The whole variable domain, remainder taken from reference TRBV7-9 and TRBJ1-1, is DTGVSQNPRHKITKRGQNVTFRCDPISEHNRLYWYRQTLGQGPEFLTYFQNEAQLEKSRLLSDRFSAERPKGSFSTLEIQRTEQGDSAMYLCASSFTTAEAFFGQGTRLTVV.

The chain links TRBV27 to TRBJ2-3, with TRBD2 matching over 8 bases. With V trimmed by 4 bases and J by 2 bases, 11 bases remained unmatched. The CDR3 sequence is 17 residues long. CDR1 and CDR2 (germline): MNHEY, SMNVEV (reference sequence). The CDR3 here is CASSSVRGGSFTDTQYF. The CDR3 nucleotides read TGTGCCAGCAGTTCCGTCCGCGGGGGGTCTTTCACAGATACGCAGTATTTT.

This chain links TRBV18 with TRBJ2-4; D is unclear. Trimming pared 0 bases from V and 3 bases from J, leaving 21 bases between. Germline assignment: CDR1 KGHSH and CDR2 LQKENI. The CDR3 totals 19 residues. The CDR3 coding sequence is TGTGCCAGCTCACCACCAATACCCCGGGTCGTACGTATCAAAAACATTCAGTACTTC. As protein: CASSPPIPRVVRIKNIQYF.

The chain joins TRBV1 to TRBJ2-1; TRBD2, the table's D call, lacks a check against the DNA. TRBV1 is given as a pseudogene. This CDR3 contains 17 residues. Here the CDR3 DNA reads TGCACCAGCAGCCAAGGCCTTGGGCGGCGGAGGTTGGATGAGCAGTTCTTC. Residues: CTSSQGLGRRRLDEQFF.

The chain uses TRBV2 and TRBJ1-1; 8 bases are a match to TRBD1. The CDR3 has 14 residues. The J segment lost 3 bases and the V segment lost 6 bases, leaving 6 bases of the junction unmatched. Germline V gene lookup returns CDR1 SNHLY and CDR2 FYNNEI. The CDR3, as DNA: TGTGCCAGCAGCGTCAGGGGGCTGGACACTGAAGCTTTCTTT. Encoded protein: CASSVRGLDTEAFF.